The entry below gives a single T cell receptor beta chain sequence along with its context. These data come from a study of blood T cell repertoires in COVID-19. Individuals aged about 18 to 95 years were recruited from fewer than 30 US areas. Original processing methods: Amplification from reference gene primers served as the basis for estimated nucleated cell counts. Only in-frame clones appear in the TCRdb table, and some are missing; sequencing was by immunoSEQ multiplex PCR. The V and J calls and clone size were taken over from that table, and D and trimming were inferred from the DNA. Of under 300,000 clones listed, approximately 84% were seen once; the top ten hold around 3.6%. The CDR3 runs 15 residues. The germline V gene encodes CDR1 SGHRS and CDR2 YFSETQ. V lost 4 bases and J lost 0, with 11 bases in between.

The chain uses TRBV5-1 and TRBJ1-3; D possibly corresponds to TRBD1 (5 bases). This clonotype was sampled from a man aged 45-60 years who had recovered from COVID-19. Material for sequencing was PBMCs or T cells enriched from blood (not recorded which). This CDR3 is CASSPTGNSGNTIYF. Here the CDR3 DNA reads TGCGCCAGCAGCCCTACAGGAAACTCTGGAAACACCATATATTTT.